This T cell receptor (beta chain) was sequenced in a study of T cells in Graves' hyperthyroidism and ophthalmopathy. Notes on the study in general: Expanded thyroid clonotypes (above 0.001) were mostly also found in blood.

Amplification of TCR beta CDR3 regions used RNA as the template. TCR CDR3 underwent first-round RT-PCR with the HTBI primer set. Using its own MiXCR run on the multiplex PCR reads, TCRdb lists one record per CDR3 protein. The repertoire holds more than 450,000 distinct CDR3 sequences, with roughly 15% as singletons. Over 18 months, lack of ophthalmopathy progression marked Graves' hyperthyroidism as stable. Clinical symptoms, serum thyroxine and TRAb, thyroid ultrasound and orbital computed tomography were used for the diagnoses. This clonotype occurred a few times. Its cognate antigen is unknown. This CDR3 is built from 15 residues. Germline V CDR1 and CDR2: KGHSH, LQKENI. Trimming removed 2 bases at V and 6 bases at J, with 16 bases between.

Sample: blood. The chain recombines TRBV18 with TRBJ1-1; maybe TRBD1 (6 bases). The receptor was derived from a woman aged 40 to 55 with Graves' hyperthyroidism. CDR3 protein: CASSPTRGRGPEAFF. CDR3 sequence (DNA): TGTGCCAGCTCACCAACGCGGGGGCGAGGCCCTGAAGCTTTCTTT. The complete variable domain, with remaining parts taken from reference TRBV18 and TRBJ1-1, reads NAGVMQNPRHLVRRRGQEARLRCSPMKGHSHVYWYRQLPEEGLKFMVYLQKENIIDESGMPKERFSAEFPKEGPSILRIQQVVRGDSAAYFCASSPTRGRGPEAFFGQGTRLTVV.